These T cell receptor beta chains were read from a single sample in a study of T-cell memory formation after mild COVID-19. TCRdb re-called the 5' RACE reads with MiXCR, one entry per CDR3 protein. The sample shows a few hundred thousand distinct CDR3 sequences, roughly 9.4% of them seen only once. The specimen was PBMCs or a T cell subset sorted from them (not recorded which). The receptor set was obtained from a man aged 18-30 years who had mild COVID-19 (a few samples of this study predate the infection). Cell type and time point are not known. Both conserved end residues are trimmed from each CDR3. Clone size, where shown, is once, few, many, or a class for clones that have expanded.

v_gene: TRBV18; abundance: .; CDR3aa: ASSDSQISGANVLT
v_gene: TRBV7-9; abundance: .; CDR3aa: ASSLTRLAASTDTQY
v_gene: TRBV7-2; abundance: .; CDR3aa: ASSRDRSQETQY
v_gene: TRBV4-1; abundance: .; CDR3aa: ASSQGGVSAETQY
v_gene: TRBV4-1; abundance: .; CDR3aa: ASSQVWETGNTIY
v_gene: TRBV6-5; abundance: few; CDR3aa: ASSYLGRGQETQY
v_gene: TRBV24-1; abundance: few; CDR3aa: ATSDSTGAQETQY
v_gene: TRBV6-6; abundance: few; CDR3aa: ASSDSAGQETQY
v_gene: TRBV7-2; abundance: few; CDR3aa: ASSQSHRGHLTDTQY
v_gene: TRBV5-1; abundance: few; CDR3aa: ASRGVSKNNEQF
v_gene: TRBV11-1; abundance: .; CDR3aa: ASSLNDRLITDTQY
v_gene: TRBV7-2; abundance: .; CDR3aa: ASSFQTSGKGTEAF
v_gene: TRBV12-3/TRBV12-4; abundance: few; CDR3aa: ASSRPLAGFYSGANVLT
v_gene: TRBV20-1; abundance: few; CDR3aa: SARGQRTSTDTQY
v_gene: TRBV2; abundance: few; CDR3aa: ASSDEGGSGGGNQPQH
v_gene: TRBV7-9; abundance: .; CDR3aa: ASSRGGPSYEQY
v_gene: TRBV4-2; abundance: many; CDR3aa: ASSQDDPGRTDTQY
v_gene: TRBV2; abundance: few; CDR3aa: ASVGRGPTGELF
v_gene: TRBV15; abundance: few; CDR3aa: ATSRVAVAGGPNEQY
v_gene: TRBV6-6; abundance: .; CDR3aa: ASSNGQGMAKNIQY